This is a list of T cell receptor beta chains from one sample in a study of cytomegalovirus exposure and HLA in healthy donors. Libraries were prepared by immunoSEQ multiplex PCR; TCRdb keeps only in-frame clonotypes and omits some of them. The sample has roughly 140,000 clones, 84% seen once. The sequencing sample was made of PBMCs. The receptor source for this set is a boy aged 2 to 10 in good health and CMV-seronegative. The CDR3 runs from the conserved cysteine through the conserved F or W. The D gene is left open where the match is weak. For some rows the clone size is stated as once, few or many, or as a class when expanded; others skip it.

CDR3 DNA: TGTGCCAGCAGCTCGGGGCCAGGGGCCCCCAATGAGCAGTTCTTC
CDR3 protein: CASSSGPGAPNEQFF
D gene: NA
clone size: NA
V gene: TRBV9
J gene: TRBJ2-1

CDR3 DNA: TGCAGCGTTGAAGATAAACAGAAGGACTATGGCTACACCTTC
CDR3 protein: CSVEDKQKDYGYTF
D gene: NA
clone size: NA
V gene: TRBV29-1
J gene: TRBJ1-2

CDR3 DNA: TGTGCCAGCAGTTTGACGGGTCGGGGCTATGGCTACACCTTC
CDR3 protein: CASSLTGRGYGYTF
D gene: NA
clone size: NA
V gene: TRBV28
J gene: TRBJ1-2

CDR3 DNA: TGTGCCAGCAGTTACGGTTTAGCGGGCTACAATGAGCAGTTCTTC
CDR3 protein: CASSYGLAGYNEQFF
D gene: TRBD2
clone size: NA
V gene: TRBV6-5
J gene: TRBJ2-1

CDR3 DNA: TGTGCCTGGGGATACCCGGGGACAGGCACAGATACGCAGTATTTT
CDR3 protein: CAWGYPGTGTDTQYF
D gene: TRBD1
clone size: NA
V gene: TRBV30
J gene: TRBJ2-3

CDR3 DNA: TGTTCCAGCAGCCCCCTCGGGGGACAGTCTGACGGGACCAAAAACATTCAGTACTTC
CDR3 protein: CSSSPLGGQSDGTKNIQYF
D gene: NA
clone size: NA
V gene: TRBV7-9
J gene: TRBJ2-4

CDR3 DNA: TGCGCCAGCAGCCAAGTACGAGCCGGGGGGAAAAATGAGCAGTTCTTC
CDR3 protein: CASSQVRAGGKNEQFF
D gene: TRBD2
clone size: few
V gene: TRBV4-3
J gene: TRBJ2-1

CDR3 DNA: TGTGCCAGCAGCCCGGAAACAGGGTATGAAAACAATGAGCAGTTCTTC
CDR3 protein: CASSPETGYENNEQFF
D gene: NA
clone size: NA
V gene: TRBV7-6
J gene: TRBJ2-1

CDR3 DNA: TGTGCCAGCAGCCCATTGACTAGCGGGGATACGCAGTTCTTC
CDR3 protein: CASSPLTSGDTQFF
D gene: TRBD2
clone size: NA
V gene: TRBV9
J gene: TRBJ2-1

CDR3 DNA: TGTGCCAGCAGCTTAGCCAGGGACACTGAAGCTTTCTTT
CDR3 protein: CASSLARDTEAFF
D gene: NA
clone size: NA
V gene: TRBV11-2
J gene: TRBJ1-1

CDR3 DNA: TGTGCCAGCAGCGCGACAGGGGGCTACCAGCCCCAGCATTTT
CDR3 protein: CASSATGGYQPQHF
D gene: TRBD1
clone size: few
V gene: TRBV6-5
J gene: TRBJ1-5